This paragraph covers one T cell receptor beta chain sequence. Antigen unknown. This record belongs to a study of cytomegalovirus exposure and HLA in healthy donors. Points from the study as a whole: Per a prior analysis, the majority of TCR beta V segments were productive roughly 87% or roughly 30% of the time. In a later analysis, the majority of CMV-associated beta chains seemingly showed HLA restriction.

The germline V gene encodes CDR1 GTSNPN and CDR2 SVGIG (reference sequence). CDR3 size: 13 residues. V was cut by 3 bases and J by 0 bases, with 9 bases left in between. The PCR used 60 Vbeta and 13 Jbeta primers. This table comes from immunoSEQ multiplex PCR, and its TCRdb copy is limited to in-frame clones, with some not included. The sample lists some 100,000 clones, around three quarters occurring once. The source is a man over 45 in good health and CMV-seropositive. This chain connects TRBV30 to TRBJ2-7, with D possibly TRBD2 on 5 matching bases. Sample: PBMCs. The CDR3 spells CAWRLESSYEQYF. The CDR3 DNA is TGTGCCTGGAGACTAGAAAGCTCCTACGAGCAGTACTTC.